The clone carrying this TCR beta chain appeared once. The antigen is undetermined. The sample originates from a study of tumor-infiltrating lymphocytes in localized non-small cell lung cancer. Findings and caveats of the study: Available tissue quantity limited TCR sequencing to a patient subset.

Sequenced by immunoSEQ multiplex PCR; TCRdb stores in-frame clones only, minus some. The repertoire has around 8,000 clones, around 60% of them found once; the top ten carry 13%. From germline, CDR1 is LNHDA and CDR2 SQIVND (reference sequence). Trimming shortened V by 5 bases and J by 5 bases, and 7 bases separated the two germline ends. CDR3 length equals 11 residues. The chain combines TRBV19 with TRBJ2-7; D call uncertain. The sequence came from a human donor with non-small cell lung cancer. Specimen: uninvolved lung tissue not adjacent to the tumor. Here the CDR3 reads CASSQRNEQYF. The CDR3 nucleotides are TGTGCCAGTAGTCAGAGGAACGAGCAGTACTTC.